Each of the 29 T cell receptor beta chains below was sequenced from the same sample in a study of response to subunit inactivated influenza vaccine. One entry per CDR3 protein, called by TCRdb with MiXCR from the RT-PCR reads. The sample includes around 170,000 distinct CDR3 sequences, about 10% seen only once; the top ten take roughly 36%. The input for sequencing was CD8+ T cells sorted from PBMCs, taken around 25 months after vaccination. Receptors were obtained from a man between 50 and 75 years old who received an inactivated influenza vaccine.

The V gene is TRBV15, the J gene TRBJ2-7, with D possibly being TRBD2 (7 bases). V dropped 3 bases and J dropped 7 bases, with 13 bases sitting between them. This CDR3 spans 13 amino acids. The germline gives CDR1 LNHNV, CDR2 YYDKDF (reference sequence). CDR3 DNA: TGTGCCACCAGCAGTATTGAGGGGGGGGAGCAGTACTTC. It specifies CATSSIEGGEQYF.

This clonotype was counted only a few times. The CDR3 reads CSARDLGQAHNEQFF. The CDR3 bases are TGCAGTGCTAGAGATCTGGGACAGGCCCACAATGAGCAGTTCTTC. The rearrangement uses TRBV20-1 and TRBJ2-1, with 8 bases identical to TRBD1. Trimming at V came to 0 bases and at J to 5 bases, leaving 6 bases not matched to a gene. This CDR3 spans 15 amino acids. Germline lookup yields CDR1 DFQATT and CDR2 SNEGSKA (reference sequence).

A few counts support this clonotype. The CDR3 spells CASSLTTGGNGELFF. In DNA form, the CDR3 reads TGTGCCAGCAGCTTAACCACAGGGGGAAACGGGGAGCTGTTTTTT. This rearrangement joins TRBV11-2 to TRBJ2-2, with TRBD1 matching over 8 bases. In germline, CDR1 is SGHAT, CDR2 FQNNGV. V lost 2 bases and J lost 7; bases outside the gene matches: 6. CDR3 length: 15 residues.

Ten or more counts support this clonotype. The gene calls are TRBV4-1 and TRBJ1-2; 8 positions match TRBD1. The V segment lost 5 bases and the J segment 5 bases; nucleotides outside the gene matches: 10. Germline V gene lookup returns CDR1 MGHRA and CDR2 YSYEKL. CDR3 length equals 15 residues. CDR3 in DNA: TGCGCCAGCAGCTTCCCGACAGGGGATGATTATGGCTACACCTTC. Encoded protein: CASSFPTGDDYGYTF.

This clonotype was seen a few times. The V gene is TRBV2, the J gene TRBJ1-5, with unresolved D. The V gene lost 8 bases and the J gene lost 2 bases, with 16 bases spanning the gap. The CDR3 is made up of 15 amino acids. The germline V gene has CDR1 SNHLY and CDR2 FYNNEI. This chain's CDR3 is CASRGEGSGNQPQHF. The CDR3 nucleotides are TGTGCCAGCCGGGGAGAGGGAAGTGGCAATCAGCCCCAGCATTTT.

The sample holds a few counts of this clonotype. This chain joins TRBV7-9 and TRBJ2-7, with unresolved D. The ends were cut back, 5 bases at V and 7 bases at J, with 12 bases in the middle. This CDR3 is built from 12 residues. CDR1 and CDR2 from the germline V gene are SEHNR and FQNEAQ (reference sequence). CDR3 sequence (DNA): TGTGCCAGCAGCCCGGGCACTTTGGAGCAGTACTTC. Translating gives CASSPGTLEQYF.

This clonotype has more than one count but fewer than ten. The rearrangement joins TRBV10-3 to TRBJ2-1, with 9 positions matching TRBD1. The V gene's germline CDR1 is ENHRY and CDR2 SYGVKD. V shed 6 bases and J 9 bases; nucleotides not matched to a gene: 9. This CDR3 has 14 amino acids. For the CDR3, the DNA is TGTGCCATCAGGAGGACAGGGGAGGCTGGTGAGCAGTTCTTC. As protein: CAIRRTGEAGEQFF.

This clonotype was observed many times. The chain joins TRBV6-2 or TRBV6-3 to TRBJ2-7; 9 nucleotides match TRBD1. From germline, CDR1 is MNHEY and CDR2 SVGEGT. V dropped 5 bases and J dropped 3; count of bases not matched to a gene: 2. The CDR3 loop spans 13 amino acids. The CDR3 region has the DNA TGTGCCAGCAGTCGGACAGGGGACTACGAGCAGTACTTC. Translation: CASSRTGDYEQYF.

V gene TRBV6-5 combines with J gene TRBJ1-1, with D tentatively TRBD1 (6 bases). V lost 1 base and J 0 bases, leaving 12 bases between the germline ends. CDR3 size: 16 residues. The V gene's germline CDR1 is MNHEY and CDR2 SVGAGI. The CDR3 spells CASSYFPGQMNTEAFF. CDR3 DNA sequence: TGTGCCAGCAGTTACTTTCCGGGACAAATGAACACTGAAGCTTTCTTT.

This clonotype has only a few counts. The chain has TRBV7-2 and TRBJ1-5; TRBD1 might be the D (6 bases). This CDR3 region has 15 residues. Germline loops: CDR1 SGHTA, CDR2 FQGNSA. Trimming took 3 bases from V and 6 from J, leaving 15 bases between them. CDR3 protein: CASSFEGGVGQPQHF. DNA for the CDR3: TGTGCCAGCAGCTTTGAGGGGGGAGTAGGTCAGCCCCAGCATTTT.

The chain links TRBV29-1 to TRBJ1-2; possibly TRBD1 for D (5 bases). Germline CDR1 and CDR2: SQVTM and ANQGSEA. The CDR3 runs to 12 residues. The V and J ends lost 6 bases and 5 bases respectively, with 13 bases between them. Here the CDR3 DNA reads TGCAGCGTAGCCGACAGTTATTATGGCTACACCTTC. Its protein product is CSVADSYYGYTF.

This clonotype showed up just a few times. The chain employs TRBV19 and TRBJ2-5; no definite D call. V lost 3 bases and J 0 bases, leaving 11 bases between the germline ends. Looked up from germline, CDR1 is LNHDA and CDR2 is SQIVND (reference sequence). This CDR3 has 15 residues. CDR3 in amino acids: CASSIRPNYQETQYF. CDR3 in DNA: TGTGCCAGTAGTATTCGGCCGAATTACCAAGAGACCCAGTACTTC.

This clonotype was recorded at least ten times. CDR3 DNA sequence: TGCAGTGCTAGAGATAATTGGGGTAGCAATCAGCCCCAGCATTTT. Amino acid sequence: CSARDNWGSNQPQHF. V gene TRBV20-1 combines with J gene TRBJ1-5; D is uncertain. Trimming took 0 bases from V and 0 from J, leaving 9 bases between them. Germline CDR1 and CDR2: DFQATT and SNEGSKA (reference sequence). The length of the CDR3 is 15 residues.

This clonotype was detected ten times or more. This chain uses TRBV5-6 with TRBJ2-3; 8 bases line up with TRBD1. The CDR3 runs to 16 residues. The J segment lost 4 bases and the V segment lost 4 bases, leaving 11 bases of the junction unmatched. Germline loops: CDR1 SGHDT, CDR2 YYEEEE. Here the CDR3 DNA reads TGTGCCAGCAGCCCGTTGGACAGGGTGGAATCAGATACGCAGTATTTT. Its translation: CASSPLDRVESDTQYF.

This clonotype was found many times. The J gene is TRBJ2-2, the V gene TRBV5-5; no clear D. Germline V gives CDR1 SGHKS, CDR2 YYEKEE (reference sequence). V was pared by 4 bases and J by 0 bases, with 13 bases between. CDR3 length equals 16 residues. For the CDR3, the DNA is TGTGCCAGCAGCCAATGGCAAACCGCGAACACCGGGGAGCTGTTTTTT. It codes for CASSQWQTANTGELFF.

This clonotype was found a few times. The genes are TRBV3-1 and TRBJ2-7; 9 positions match TRBD1. CDR3 length equals 16 residues. The germline CDR1 and CDR2 sequences are LGHDT and YNNKEL (reference sequence). With 1 base clipped from V and 5 bases from J, the junction kept 9 bases outside the gene matches. The CDR3 sequence is CASSQGLGTGLDEQYF. The CDR3 bases are TGTGCCAGCAGCCAAGGTCTCGGGACAGGGTTGGACGAGCAGTACTTC.

The chain uses TRBV2 and TRBJ2-3; 13 nucleotides agree with TRBD2. The germline CDR1 and CDR2 sequences are SNHLY and FYNNEI. J was trimmed by 3 bases and V by 8 bases; bases with no gene match: 14. The CDR3 runs 18 residues. The chain's CDR3 is CASPKTGLAGVRTDTQYF. Written as DNA, the CDR3 is TGTGCCAGCCCCAAGACAGGACTAGCGGGGGTTCGTACAGATACGCAGTATTTT.

This clonotype has more than one count but fewer than ten. V and J are TRBV19 and TRBJ2-1, with TRBD1 matching 10 bases. The CDR3 loop spans 16 amino acids. CDR1 and CDR2 from the germline V gene are LNHDA and SQIVND (reference sequence). After removal of 5 bases from V and 4 bases from J, the junction contained 8 bases not matched to a gene. In nucleotides, the CDR3 is TGTGCCAGTAGTCCTAAGCCGGGACAGGGGTACAATGAGCAGTTCTTC. Protein sequence: CASSPKPGQGYNEQFF.

This chain uses TRBV4-3 with TRBJ1-2, with unresolved D. This CDR3 spans 14 amino acids. Trimming took 4 bases from V and 7 from J, leaving 16 bases between them. The V gene's germline CDR1 is LGHNA and CDR2 YSLEER. The chain's CDR3 is CASSRTDGFGGYTF. CDR3 coding DNA: TGCGCCAGCAGCCGAACGGACGGTTTTGGTGGCTACACCTTC.

This clonotype was seen many times. This chain joins TRBV20-1 and TRBJ2-7, with TRBD1 matching 7 bases. Germline loops: CDR1 DFQATT, CDR2 SNEGSKA (reference sequence). The CDR3 is 16 amino acids. The junction had 12 bases not matched to a gene; V was cut back by 3 bases and J by 1 base. The CDR3 region is CSASAVRGGNSYEQYF. DNA of the CDR3: TGCAGTGCTAGCGCCGTTCGAGGGGGCAATTCCTACGAGCAGTACTTC.

The J gene is TRBJ2-1, the V gene TRBV27; D gene uncertain. Germline CDR1 and CDR2: MNHEY and SMNVEV (reference sequence). This CDR3 is built from 14 residues. Trimming removed 5 bases from V and 0 bases from J, with 8 bases in between. CDR3 sequence reads: CASSERASYNEQFF. CDR3 nucleotide sequence: TGTGCCAGCAGTGAACGAGCCTCCTACAATGAGCAGTTCTTC.

This clonotype turned up a few times. V and J are TRBV4-3 and TRBJ1-1; no clear D. V dropped 0 bases and J dropped 3 bases, with 17 bases sitting between them. This CDR3 contains 17 residues. From germline, CDR1 is LGHNA and CDR2 YSLEER. CDR3 sequence reads: CASSQDESTALYTEAFF. The CDR3 DNA follows: TGCGCCAGCAGCCAAGACGAGAGTACTGCTTTGTACACTGAAGCTTTCTTT.

This clonotype was detected a few times. The chain is built from TRBV9 and TRBJ2-2; TRBD2 matches 9 bases. With V trimmed by 3 bases and J by 4 bases, 1 base remained unmatched. CDR3 size: 14 residues. Germline lookup yields CDR1 SGDLS and CDR2 YYNGEE. For the CDR3, the DNA is TGTGCCAGCAGCGCGGGACTAGCCACCGGGGAGCTGTTTTTT. Its protein product is CASSAGLATGELFF.

At least ten counts were recorded for this clonotype. The chain recombines TRBV11-2 with TRBJ2-1; weak D call: TRBD2 (6 bases). This CDR3 comprises 12 residues. CDR1 and CDR2 from the germline V gene are SGHAT and FQNNGV. V gave up 4 bases and J gave up 12 bases, with 13 bases separating them. The CDR3 bases are TGTGCCAGCAGCTCCGGCCGGGACTGGCAGTTCTTC. Its protein product is CASSSGRDWQFF.

This clonotype showed up just a few times. The chain employs TRBV11-1 and TRBJ2-3; D gene ambiguous. Trimming stripped 2 bases from V and 6 bases from J, with 24 bases between. The germline V gene encodes CDR1 SGHAT and CDR2 FQDESV (reference sequence). CDR3 length: 18 residues. CDR3 sequence (DNA): TGTGCCAGCAGCTTACCCCAAAAGGGTCCGACTCCGGGCGATACGCAGTATTTT. It translates to CASSLPQKGPTPGDTQYF. The full variable domain, rest sourced from reference TRBV11-1 and TRBJ2-3, is EAEVAQSPRYKITEKSQAVAFWCDPISGHATLYWYRQILGQGPELLVQFQDESVVDDSQLPKDRFSAERLKGVDSTLKIQPAELGDSAMYLCASSLPQKGPTPGDTQYFGPGTRLTVL.

This chain links TRBV13 with TRBJ2-7; D unresolved. This CDR3 region has 13 residues. V was shortened by 0 bases and J by 5 bases, with 8 bases between the two germline ends. Germline lookup yields CDR1 PRHDT and CDR2 FYEKMQ (reference sequence). In nucleotides, the CDR3 is TGTGCCAGCAGCTTAGGTCGGGCGAACGAGCAGTACTTC. Its protein is CASSLGRANEQYF.

This clonotype was found a few times. The V and J genes are TRBV12-3 or TRBV12-4 and TRBJ2-7; 8 bases are shared with TRBD1. The V and J ends lost 5 bases and 0 bases, in that order; junction bases with no gene match: 3. This CDR3 contains 14 residues. The CDR3 region is CASSPGQASYEQYF. The CDR3, as DNA: TGTGCCAGCAGTCCGGGACAGGCCTCCTACGAGCAGTACTTC.

This clonotype was observed a few times. The V and J genes are TRBV16 and TRBJ2-7, with D uncertain. Looked up from germline, CDR1 is KGHSY and CDR2 is FQNENV. CDR3 size: 14 residues. V dropped 4 bases and J dropped 4 bases, with 14 bases sitting between them. The CDR3 is CASSPDRNLYEQYF. For the CDR3, the DNA is TGTGCCAGCAGCCCCGATAGGAATCTTTACGAGCAGTACTTC.

This clonotype appeared many times. The rearrangement links TRBV29-1 to TRBJ1-5; TRBD1 is a possible D gene (5 bases). This CDR3 contains 17 residues. V was cut by 3 bases and J by 7 bases, with 25 bases left in between. The V gene's germline CDR1 is SQVTM and CDR2 ANQGSEA. Here the CDR3 reads CSVDYPKIHGPGQPQHF. CDR3 sequence (DNA): TGCAGCGTTGACTATCCCAAAATTCACGGACCAGGGCAGCCCCAGCATTTT. Full variable domain (missing parts from reference TRBV29-1 and TRBJ1-5): SAVISQKPSRDICQRGTSLTIQCQVDSQVTMMFWYRQQPGQSLTLIATANQGSEATYESGFVIDKFPISRPNLTFSTLTVSNMSPEDSSIYLCSVDYPKIHGPGQPQHFGDGTRLSIL.